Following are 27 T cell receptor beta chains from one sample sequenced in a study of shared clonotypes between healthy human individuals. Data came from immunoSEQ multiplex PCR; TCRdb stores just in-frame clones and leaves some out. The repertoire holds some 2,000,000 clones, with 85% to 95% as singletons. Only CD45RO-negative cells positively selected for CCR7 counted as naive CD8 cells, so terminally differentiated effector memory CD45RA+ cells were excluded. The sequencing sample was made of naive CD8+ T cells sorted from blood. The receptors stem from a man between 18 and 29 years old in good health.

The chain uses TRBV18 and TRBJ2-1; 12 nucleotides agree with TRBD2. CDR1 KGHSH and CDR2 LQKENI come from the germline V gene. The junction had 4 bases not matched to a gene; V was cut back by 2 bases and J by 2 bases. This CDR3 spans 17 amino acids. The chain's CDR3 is CASSPSRLAGAYNEQFF. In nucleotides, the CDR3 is TGTGCCAGCTCACCAAGTCGACTAGCGGGGGCCTACAATGAGCAGTTCTTC.

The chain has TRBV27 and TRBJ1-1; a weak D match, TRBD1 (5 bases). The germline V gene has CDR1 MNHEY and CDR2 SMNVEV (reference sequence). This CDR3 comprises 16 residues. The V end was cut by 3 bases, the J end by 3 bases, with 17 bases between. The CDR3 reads CASSFRGLRGDTEAFF. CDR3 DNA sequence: TGTGCCAGCAGTTTCCGCGGCTTGAGGGGTGACACTGAAGCTTTCTTT.

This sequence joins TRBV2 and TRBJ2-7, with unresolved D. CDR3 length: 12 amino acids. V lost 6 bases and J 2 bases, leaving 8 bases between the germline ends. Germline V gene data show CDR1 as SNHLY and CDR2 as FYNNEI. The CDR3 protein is CASRTLAYEQYF. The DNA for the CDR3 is TGTGCCAGCAGGACATTAGCCTACGAGCAGTACTTC.

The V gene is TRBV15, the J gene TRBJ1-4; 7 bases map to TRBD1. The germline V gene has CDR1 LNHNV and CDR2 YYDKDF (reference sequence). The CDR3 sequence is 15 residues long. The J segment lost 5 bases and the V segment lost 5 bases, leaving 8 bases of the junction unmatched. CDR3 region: CATSDPGTANEKLFF. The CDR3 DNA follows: TGTGCCACCAGCGACCCCGGGACAGCAAATGAAAAACTGTTTTTT.

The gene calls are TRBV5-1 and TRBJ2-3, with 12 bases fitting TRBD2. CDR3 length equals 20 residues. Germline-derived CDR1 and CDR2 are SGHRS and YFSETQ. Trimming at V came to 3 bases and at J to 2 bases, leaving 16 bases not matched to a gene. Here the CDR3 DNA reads TGCGCCAGCAGCTCACGGACTAGCGGGGCGATAGGAGGGGACACAGATACGCAGTATTTT. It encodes CASSSRTSGAIGGDTDTQYF.

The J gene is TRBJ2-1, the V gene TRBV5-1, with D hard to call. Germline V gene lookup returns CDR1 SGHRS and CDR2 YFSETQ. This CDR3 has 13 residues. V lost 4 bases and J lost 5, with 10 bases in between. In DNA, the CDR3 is TGCGCCAGCAGCCCCCGGATTAACAATGAGCAGTTCTTC. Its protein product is CASSPRINNEQFF.

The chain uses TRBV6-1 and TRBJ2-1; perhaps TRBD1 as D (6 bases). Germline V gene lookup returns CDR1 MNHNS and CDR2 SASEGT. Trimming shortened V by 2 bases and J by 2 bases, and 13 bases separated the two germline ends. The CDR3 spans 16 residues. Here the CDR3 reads CASSEPGAGTYNEQFF. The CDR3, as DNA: TGTGCCAGCAGTGAACCAGGGGCTGGGACCTACAATGAGCAGTTCTTC.

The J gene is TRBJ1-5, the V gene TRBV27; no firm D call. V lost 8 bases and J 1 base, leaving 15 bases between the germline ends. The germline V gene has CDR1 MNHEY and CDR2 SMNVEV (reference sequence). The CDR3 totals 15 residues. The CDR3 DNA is TGTGCCAGCGCATCGGTGAGGGTCAGCAATCAGCCCCAGCATTTT. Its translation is CASASVRVSNQPQHF.

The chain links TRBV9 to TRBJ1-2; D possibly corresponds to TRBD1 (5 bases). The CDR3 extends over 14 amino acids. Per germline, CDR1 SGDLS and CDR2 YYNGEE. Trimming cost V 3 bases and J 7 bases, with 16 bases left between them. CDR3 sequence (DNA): TGTGCCAGCAGCGCTCCGGGACTGGCTGGTGGCTACACCTTC. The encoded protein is CASSAPGLAGGYTF.

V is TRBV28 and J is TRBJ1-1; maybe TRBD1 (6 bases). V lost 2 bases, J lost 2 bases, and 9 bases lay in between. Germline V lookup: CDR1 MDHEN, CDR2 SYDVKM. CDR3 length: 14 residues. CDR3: CASSLGDTNTEAFF. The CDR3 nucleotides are TGTGCCAGCAGTTTAGGGGACACTAACACTGAAGCTTTCTTT.

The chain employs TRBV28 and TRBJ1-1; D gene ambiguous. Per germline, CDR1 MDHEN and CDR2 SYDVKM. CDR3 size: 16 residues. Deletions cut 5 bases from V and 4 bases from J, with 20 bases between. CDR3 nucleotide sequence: TGTGCCAGCAGTCTGTATACGATAATCGTTGGCACTGAAGCTTTCTTT. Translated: CASSLYTIIVGTEAFF.

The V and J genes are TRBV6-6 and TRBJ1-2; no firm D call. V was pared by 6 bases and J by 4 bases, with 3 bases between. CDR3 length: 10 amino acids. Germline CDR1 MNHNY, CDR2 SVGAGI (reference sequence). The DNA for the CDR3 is TGTGCCAGCAGGTCCTATGGCTACACCTTC. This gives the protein CASRSYGYTF.

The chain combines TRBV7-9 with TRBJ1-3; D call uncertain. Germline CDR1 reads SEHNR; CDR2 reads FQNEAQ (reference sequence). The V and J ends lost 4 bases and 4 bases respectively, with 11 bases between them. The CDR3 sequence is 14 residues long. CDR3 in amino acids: CASSSTAGGNTIYF. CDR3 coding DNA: TGTGCCAGCAGCTCGACGGCGGGCGGAAACACCATATATTTT. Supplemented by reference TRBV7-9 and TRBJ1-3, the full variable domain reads DTGVSQNPRHKITKRGQNVTFRCDPISEHNRLYWYRQTLGQGPEFLTYFQNEAQLEKSRLLSDRFSAERPKGSFSTLEIQRTEQGDSAMYLCASSSTAGGNTIYFGEGSWLTVV.

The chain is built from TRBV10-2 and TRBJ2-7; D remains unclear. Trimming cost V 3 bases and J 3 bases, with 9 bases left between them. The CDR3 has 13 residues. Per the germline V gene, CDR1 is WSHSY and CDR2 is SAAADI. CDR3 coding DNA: TGCGCCAGCAGTGATGCCGGAGTCTACGAGCAGTACTTC. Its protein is CASSDAGVYEQYF.

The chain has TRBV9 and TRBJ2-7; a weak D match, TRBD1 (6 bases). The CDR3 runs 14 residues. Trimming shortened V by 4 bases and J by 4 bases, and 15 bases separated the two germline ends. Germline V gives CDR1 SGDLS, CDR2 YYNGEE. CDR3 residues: CASSPPGHLYEQYF. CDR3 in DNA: TGTGCCAGCAGCCCGCCGGGACACCTATACGAGCAGTACTTC.

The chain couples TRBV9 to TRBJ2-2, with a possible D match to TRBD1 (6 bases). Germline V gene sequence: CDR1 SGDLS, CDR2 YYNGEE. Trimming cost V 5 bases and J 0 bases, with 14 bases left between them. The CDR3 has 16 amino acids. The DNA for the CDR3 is TGTGCCAGCAGTCACGTCGGGACAACGAACACCGGGGAGCTGTTTTTT. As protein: CASSHVGTTNTGELFF.

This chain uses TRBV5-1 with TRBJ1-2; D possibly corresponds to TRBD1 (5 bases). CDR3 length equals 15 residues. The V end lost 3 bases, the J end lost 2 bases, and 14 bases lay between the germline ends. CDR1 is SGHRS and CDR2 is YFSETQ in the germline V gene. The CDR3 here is CASSWGVQGNYGYTF. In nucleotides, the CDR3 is TGCGCCAGCAGCTGGGGGGTCCAGGGCAACTATGGCTACACCTTC.

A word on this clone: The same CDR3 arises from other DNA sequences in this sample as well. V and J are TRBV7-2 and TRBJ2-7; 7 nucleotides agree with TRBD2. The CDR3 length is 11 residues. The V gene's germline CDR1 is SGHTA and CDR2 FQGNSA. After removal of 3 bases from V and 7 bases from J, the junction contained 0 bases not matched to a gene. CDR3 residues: CASSFGGEQYF. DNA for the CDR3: TGTGCCAGCAGCTTCGGGGGGGAGCAGTACTTC.

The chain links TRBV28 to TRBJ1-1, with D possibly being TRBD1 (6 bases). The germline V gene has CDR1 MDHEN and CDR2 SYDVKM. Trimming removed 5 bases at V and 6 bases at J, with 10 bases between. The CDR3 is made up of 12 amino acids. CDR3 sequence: CASSLGQSEAFF. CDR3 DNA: TGTGCCAGCAGTCTCGGACAGTCTGAAGCTTTCTTT.

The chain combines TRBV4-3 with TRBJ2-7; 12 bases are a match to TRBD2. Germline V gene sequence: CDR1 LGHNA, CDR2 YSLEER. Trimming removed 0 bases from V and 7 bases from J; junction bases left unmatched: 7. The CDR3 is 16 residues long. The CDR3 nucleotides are TGCGCCAGCAGCCAAGATACCCTAGCGGGAGGGAGGGAGCAGTACTTC. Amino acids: CASSQDTLAGGREQYF.

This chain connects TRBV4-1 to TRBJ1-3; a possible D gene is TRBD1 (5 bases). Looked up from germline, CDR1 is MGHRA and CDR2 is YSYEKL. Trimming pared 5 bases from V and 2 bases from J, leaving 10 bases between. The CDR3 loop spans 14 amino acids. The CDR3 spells CASSADRAGNTIYF. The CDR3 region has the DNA TGCGCCAGCAGCGCCGACAGAGCTGGAAACACCATATATTTT.

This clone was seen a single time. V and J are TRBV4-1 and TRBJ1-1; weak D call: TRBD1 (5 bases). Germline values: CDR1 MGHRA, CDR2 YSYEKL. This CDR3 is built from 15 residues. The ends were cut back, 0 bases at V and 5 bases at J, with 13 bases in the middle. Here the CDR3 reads CASSQETGEGTEAFF. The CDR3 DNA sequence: TGCGCCAGCAGCCAAGAAACAGGCGAGGGGACTGAAGCTTTCTTT.

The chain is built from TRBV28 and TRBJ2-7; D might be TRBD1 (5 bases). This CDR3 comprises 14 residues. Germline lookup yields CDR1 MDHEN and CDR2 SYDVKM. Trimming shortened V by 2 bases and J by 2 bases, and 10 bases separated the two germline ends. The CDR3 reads CASSLTRVTYEQYF. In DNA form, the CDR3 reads TGTGCCAGCAGTTTAACCAGGGTGACCTACGAGCAGTACTTC.

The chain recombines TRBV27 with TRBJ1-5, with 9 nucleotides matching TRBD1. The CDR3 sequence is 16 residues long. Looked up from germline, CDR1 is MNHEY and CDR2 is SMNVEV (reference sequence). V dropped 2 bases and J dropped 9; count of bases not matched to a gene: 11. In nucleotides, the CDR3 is TGTGCCAGCAGTTTAGTATCGGTACAGGGGGCCGGGCCCCAGCATTTT. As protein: CASSLVSVQGAGPQHF.

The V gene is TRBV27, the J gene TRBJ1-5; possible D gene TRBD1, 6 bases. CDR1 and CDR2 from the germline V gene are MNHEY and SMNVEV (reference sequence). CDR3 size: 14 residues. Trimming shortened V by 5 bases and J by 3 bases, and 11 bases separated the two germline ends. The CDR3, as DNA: TGTGCCAGCAGTGTGACAGGAATCAATCAGCCCCAGCATTTT. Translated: CASSVTGINQPQHF.

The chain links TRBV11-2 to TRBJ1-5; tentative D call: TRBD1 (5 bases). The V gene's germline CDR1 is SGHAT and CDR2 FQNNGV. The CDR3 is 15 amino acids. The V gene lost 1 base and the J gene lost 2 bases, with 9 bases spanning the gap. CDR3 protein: CASSLGPTGNQPQHF. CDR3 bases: TGTGCCAGCAGCTTAGGACCGACAGGCAATCAGCCCCAGCATTTT. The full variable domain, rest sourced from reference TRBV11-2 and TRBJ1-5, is EAGVAQSPRYKIIEKRQSVAFWCNPISGHATLYWYQQILGQGPKLLIQFQNNGVVDDSQLPKDRFSAERLKGVDSTLKIQPAKLEDSAVYLCASSLGPTGNQPQHFGDGTRLSIL.

CDR3 coding DNA: TGTGCCAGCAGCTTAGGCAGGGATCCCTACGAGCAGTACTTC. Its protein is CASSLGRDPYEQYF. The V call is TRBV13, the J call TRBJ2-7; a possible D gene is TRBD1 (5 bases). The germline V and J ends were trimmed by 0 bases and 2 bases, with 8 bases remaining between them. Germline values: CDR1 PRHDT, CDR2 FYEKMQ (reference sequence). The length of the CDR3 is 14 residues.